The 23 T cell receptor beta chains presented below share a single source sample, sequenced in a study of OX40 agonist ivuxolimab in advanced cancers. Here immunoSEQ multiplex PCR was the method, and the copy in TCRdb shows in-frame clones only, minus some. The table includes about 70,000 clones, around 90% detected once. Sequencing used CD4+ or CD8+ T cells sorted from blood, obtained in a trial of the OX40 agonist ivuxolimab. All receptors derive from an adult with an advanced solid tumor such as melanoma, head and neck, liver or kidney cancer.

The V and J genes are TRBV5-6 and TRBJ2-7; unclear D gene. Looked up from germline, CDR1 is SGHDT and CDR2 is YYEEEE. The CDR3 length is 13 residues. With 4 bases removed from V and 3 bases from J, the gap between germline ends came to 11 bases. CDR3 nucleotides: TGTGCCAGCAGCGCCGCATGGGGCTACGAGCAGTACTTC. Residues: CASSAAWGYEQYF.

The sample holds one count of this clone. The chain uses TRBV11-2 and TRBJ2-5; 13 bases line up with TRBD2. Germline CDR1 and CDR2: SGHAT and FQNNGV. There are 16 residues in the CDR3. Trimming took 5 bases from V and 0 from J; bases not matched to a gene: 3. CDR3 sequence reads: CASSRTSGRDQETQYF. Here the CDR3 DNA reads TGTGCCAGCAGCCGGACTAGCGGGAGAGACCAAGAGACCCAGTACTTC.

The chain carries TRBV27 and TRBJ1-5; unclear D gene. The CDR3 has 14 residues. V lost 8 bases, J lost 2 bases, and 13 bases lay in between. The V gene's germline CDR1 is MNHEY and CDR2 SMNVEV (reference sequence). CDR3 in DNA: TGTGCCAGCCACCCTTCAGGAGGCAATCAGCCCCAGCATTTT. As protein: CASHPSGGNQPQHF.

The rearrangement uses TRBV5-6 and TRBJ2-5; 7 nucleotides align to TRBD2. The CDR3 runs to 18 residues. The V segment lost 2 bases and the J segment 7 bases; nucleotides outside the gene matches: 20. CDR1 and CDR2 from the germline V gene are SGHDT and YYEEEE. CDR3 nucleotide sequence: TGTGCCAGCAGCTTTTTTAGGCCGGGCCTAGCGGCCTCCAGGACCCAGTACTTC. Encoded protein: CASSFFRPGLAASRTQYF.

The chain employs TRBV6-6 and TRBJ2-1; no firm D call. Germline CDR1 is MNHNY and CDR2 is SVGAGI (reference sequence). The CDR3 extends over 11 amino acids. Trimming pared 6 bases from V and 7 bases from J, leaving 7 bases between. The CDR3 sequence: CASSVGNEQFF. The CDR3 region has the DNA TGTGCCAGCAGCGTAGGGAATGAGCAGTTCTTC.

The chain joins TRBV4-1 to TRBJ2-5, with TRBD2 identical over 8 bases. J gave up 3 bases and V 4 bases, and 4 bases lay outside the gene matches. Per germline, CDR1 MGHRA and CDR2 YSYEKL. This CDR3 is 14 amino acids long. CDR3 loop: CASSPILAEETQYF. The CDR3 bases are TGCGCCAGCAGCCCAATACTAGCGGAAGAGACCCAGTACTTC.

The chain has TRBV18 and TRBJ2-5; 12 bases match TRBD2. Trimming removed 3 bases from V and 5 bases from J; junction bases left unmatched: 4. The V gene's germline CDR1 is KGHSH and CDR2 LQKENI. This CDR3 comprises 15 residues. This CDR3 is CASSPPTSGRETQYF. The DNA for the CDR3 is TGTGCCAGCTCACCGCCCACTAGCGGGAGGGAGACCCAGTACTTC. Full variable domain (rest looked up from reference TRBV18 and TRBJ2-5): NAGVMQNPRHLVRRRGQEARLRCSPMKGHSHVYWYRQLPEEGLKFMVYLQKENIIDESGMPKERFSAEFPKEGPSILRIQQVVRGDSAAYFCASSPPTSGRETQYFGPGTRLLVL.

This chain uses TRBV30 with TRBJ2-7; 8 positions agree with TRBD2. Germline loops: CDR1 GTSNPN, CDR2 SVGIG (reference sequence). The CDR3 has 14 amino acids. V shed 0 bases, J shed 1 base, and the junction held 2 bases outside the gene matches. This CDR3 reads CAWSVLAESYEQYF. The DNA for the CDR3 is TGTGCCTGGAGTGTACTAGCGGAGTCCTACGAGCAGTACTTC.

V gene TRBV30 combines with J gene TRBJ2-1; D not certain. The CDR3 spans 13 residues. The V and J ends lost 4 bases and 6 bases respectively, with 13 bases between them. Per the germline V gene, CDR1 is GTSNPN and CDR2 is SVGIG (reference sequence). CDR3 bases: TGTGCCTGGACCCAGGTCTGGGGCAATGAGCAGTTCTTC. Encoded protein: CAWTQVWGNEQFF.

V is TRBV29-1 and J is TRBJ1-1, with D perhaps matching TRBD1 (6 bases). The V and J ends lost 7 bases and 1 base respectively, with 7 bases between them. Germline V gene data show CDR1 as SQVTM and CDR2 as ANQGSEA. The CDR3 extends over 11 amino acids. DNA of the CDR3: TGCAGCGGGGGACAGAACACTGAAGCTTTCTTT. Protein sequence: CSGGQNTEAFF.

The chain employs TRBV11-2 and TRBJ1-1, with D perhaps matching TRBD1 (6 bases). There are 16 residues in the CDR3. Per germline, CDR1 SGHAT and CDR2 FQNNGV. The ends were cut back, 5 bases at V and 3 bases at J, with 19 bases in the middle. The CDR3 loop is CASSPFGRGGDTEAFF. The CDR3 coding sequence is TGTGCCAGCAGCCCCTTCGGCCGAGGGGGGGACACTGAAGCTTTCTTT.

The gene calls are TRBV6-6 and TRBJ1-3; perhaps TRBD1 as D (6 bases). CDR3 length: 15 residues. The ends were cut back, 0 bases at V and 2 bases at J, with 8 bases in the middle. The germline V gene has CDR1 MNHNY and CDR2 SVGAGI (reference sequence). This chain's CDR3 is CASSYSSGAGNTIYF. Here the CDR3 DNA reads TGTGCCAGCAGTTACTCGTCAGGGGCTGGAAACACCATATATTTT.

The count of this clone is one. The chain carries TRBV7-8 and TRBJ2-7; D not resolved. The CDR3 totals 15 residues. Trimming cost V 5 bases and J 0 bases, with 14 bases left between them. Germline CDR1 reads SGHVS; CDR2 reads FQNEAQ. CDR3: CASSTARTFSYEQYF. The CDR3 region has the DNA TGTGCCAGCAGCACCGCCCGGACGTTCTCCTACGAGCAGTACTTC.

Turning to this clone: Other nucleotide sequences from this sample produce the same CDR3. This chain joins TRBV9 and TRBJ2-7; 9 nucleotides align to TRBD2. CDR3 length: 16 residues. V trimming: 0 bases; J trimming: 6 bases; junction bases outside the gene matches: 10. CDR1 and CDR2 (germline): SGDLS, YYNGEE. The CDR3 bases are TGTGCCAGCAGCGTAGCGAGTAGCGGGAGAGGGGGCGAGCAGTACTTC. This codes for CASSVASSGRGGEQYF.

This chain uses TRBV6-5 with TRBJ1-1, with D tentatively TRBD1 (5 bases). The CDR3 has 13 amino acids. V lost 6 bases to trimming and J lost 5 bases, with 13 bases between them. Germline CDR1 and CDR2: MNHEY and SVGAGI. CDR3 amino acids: CASSIERGTEAFF. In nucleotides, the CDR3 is TGTGCCAGCAGCATCGAGAGGGGAACTGAAGCTTTCTTT.

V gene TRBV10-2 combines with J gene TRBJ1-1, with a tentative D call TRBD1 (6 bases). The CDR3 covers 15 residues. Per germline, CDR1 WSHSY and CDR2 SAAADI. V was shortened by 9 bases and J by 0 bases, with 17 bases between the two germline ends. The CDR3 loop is CARDASGTLNTEAFF. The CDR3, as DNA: TGCGCCAGGGATGCTAGTGGGACACTGAACACTGAAGCTTTCTTT.

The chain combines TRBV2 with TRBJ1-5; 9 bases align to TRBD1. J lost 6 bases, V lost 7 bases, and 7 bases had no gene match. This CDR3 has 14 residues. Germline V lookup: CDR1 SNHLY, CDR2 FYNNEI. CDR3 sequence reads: CASNPTGGLQPQHF. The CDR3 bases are TGTGCCAGCAACCCTACAGGGGGCCTTCAGCCCCAGCATTTT.

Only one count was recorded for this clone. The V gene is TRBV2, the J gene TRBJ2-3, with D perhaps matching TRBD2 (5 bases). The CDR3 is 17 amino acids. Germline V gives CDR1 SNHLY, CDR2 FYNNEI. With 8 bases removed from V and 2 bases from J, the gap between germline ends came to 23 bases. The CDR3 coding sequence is TGTGCCAGCCGGGGATCTCCATTACACCCTTACACAGATACGCAGTATTTT. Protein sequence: CASRGSPLHPYTDTQYF.

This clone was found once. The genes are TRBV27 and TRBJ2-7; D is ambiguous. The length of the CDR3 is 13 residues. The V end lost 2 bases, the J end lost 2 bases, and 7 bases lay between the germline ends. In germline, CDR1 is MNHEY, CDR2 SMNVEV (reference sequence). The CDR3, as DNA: TGTGCCAGCAGTTTACCTCTTCCCTACGAGCAGTACTTC. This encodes CASSLPLPYEQYF.

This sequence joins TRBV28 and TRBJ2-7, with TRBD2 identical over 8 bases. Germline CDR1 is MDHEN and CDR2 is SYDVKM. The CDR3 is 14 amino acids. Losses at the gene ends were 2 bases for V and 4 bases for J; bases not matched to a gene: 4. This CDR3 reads CASSLSGRNYEQYF. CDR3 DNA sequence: TGTGCCAGCAGTTTAAGCGGGAGAAATTACGAGCAGTACTTC.

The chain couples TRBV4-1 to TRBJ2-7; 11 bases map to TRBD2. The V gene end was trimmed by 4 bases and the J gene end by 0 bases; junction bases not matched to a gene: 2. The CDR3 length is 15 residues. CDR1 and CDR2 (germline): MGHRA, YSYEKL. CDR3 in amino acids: CASSLGTSGSYEQYF. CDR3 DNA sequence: TGCGCCAGCAGCCTCGGGACTAGCGGCTCCTACGAGCAGTACTTC.

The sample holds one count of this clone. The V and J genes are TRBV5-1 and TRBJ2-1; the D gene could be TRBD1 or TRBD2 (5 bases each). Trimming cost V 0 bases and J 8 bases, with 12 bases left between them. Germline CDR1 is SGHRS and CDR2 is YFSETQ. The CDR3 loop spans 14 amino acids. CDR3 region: CASSLEGPGDEQFF. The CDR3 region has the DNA TGCGCCAGCAGCTTGGAGGGACCCGGCGATGAGCAGTTCTTC.

This CDR3 is CASSLSGTVFYGYTF. CDR3 bases: TGTGCCAGCAGTTTATCCGGGACAGTCTTCTATGGCTACACCTTC. The V gene is TRBV27, the J gene TRBJ1-2; 7 bases are a match to TRBD1. The CDR3 is 15 residues long. Looked up from germline, CDR1 is MNHEY and CDR2 is SMNVEV (reference sequence). J lost 4 bases, V lost 0 bases, and 5 bases had no gene match.